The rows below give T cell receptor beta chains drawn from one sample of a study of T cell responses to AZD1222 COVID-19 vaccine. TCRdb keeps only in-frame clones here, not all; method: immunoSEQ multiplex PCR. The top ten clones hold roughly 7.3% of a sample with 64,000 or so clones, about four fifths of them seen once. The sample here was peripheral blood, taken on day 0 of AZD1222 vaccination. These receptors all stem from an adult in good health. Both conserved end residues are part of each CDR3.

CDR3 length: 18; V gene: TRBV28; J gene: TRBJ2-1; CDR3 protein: CASSTLFSDRTAYNEQFF
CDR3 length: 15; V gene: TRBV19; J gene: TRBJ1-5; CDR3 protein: CASKGDWPPNQPQHF
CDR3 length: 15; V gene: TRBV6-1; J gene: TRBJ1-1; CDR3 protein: CASSETGHHYTEAFF
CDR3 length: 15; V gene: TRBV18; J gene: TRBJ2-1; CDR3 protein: CASSPPGQLYNEQFF
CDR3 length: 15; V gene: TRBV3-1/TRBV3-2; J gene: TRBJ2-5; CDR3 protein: CASSRAAGREETQYF
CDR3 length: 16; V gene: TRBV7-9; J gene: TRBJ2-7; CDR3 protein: CASKGFPGQGFYEQYF
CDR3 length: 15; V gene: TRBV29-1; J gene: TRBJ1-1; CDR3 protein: CSGRQGWGMNTEAFF
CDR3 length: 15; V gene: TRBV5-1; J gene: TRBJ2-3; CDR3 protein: CASSLQGRDADTQYF
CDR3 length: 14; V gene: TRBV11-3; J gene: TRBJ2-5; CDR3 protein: CASSFGPSGETQYF
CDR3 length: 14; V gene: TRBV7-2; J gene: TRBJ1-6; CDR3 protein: CASSSETGIMTLHF
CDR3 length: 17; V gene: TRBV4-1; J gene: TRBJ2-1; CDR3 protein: CASSPLGQGNSYNEQFF
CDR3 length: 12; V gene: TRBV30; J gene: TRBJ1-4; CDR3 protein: CAWSVTNEKLFF
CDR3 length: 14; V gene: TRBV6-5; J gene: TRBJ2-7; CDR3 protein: CASSWGQGVFEQYF
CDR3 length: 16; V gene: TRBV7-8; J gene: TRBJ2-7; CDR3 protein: CASSPGPDGNLGEQYF
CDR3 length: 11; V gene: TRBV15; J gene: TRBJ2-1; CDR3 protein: CATSVRNEQFF
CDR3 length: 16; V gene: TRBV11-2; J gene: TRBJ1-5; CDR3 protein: CASSLGSYGSNQPQHF